This T cell receptor (beta chain) was identified in a study of radiation and T cells in renal cell carcinoma. Study observations and caveats: Top tumor clonotypes rose in blood 2 weeks post-radiation, then contracted.

The method was immunoSEQ multiplex PCR; TCRdb's version includes in-frame clones alone and lacks a portion of them. The sample includes around 64,000 clones, about 83% of them seen just once. CDR1 is SEHNR and CDR2 is FQNEAQ in the germline V gene (reference sequence). Trimming left V 3 bases short and J 6 bases short, with 17 bases between. This CDR3 spans 16 amino acids. Time point described: blood 4 weeks post-SBRT, at nephrectomy. This sample's treatment: 15 Gy SBRT to primary tumor, nephrectomy 4 weeks later. Concerning this clone: Its antigen remains unknown.

The sequence came from a man aged 55 to 69 with renal cell carcinoma. The sequencing used blood, collected from a patient whose treatment included radiotherapy and nephrectomy. The J gene is TRBJ2-2, the V gene TRBV7-9; TRBD1 or TRBD2 may be the D gene (5 bases each). This CDR3 reads CASSLGRAGKAGELFF. Here the CDR3 DNA reads TGTGCCAGCAGCTTGGGGCGGGCAGGGAAGGCCGGGGAGCTGTTTTTT. Full variable domain (remainder filled in from reference TRBV7-9 and TRBJ2-2): DTGVSQNPRHKITKRGQNVTFRCDPISEHNRLYWYRQTLGQGPEFLTYFQNEAQLEKSRLLSDRFSAERPKGSFSTLEIQRTEQGDSAMYLCASSLGRAGKAGELFFGEGSRLTVL.